A selection of T cell receptor beta chains follows, all from one sample in a study of Tregs in tolerant kidney transplant recipients. Assay: immunoSEQ multiplex PCR; the TCRdb copy retains only in-frame clones and omits some. The table includes 75,000 to 100,000 clones, more than 85% detected once. Specimen: CD4+ T cells from blood (PBMCs), collected 12 months after the transplant. These receptors originate from a human patient who received a combined kidney and bone marrow transplant. The graft donor may have contributed some T cells. Each CDR3 is given with its conserved first and last residue. The D gene is left open where the match is weak. The size of a clone is reported for some rows only, either as once, few or many, or as a class for expanded clones.

v_call: TRBV4-3; j_call: TRBJ1-3; d_call: -; clone_size: -; cdr3_nt: TGCGCCAGCAGCCAAGTTTGGACAGCCTCGACGAGCTCTGGAAACACCATATATTTT; cdr3_aa: CASSQVWTASTSSGNTIYF
v_call: TRBV30; j_call: TRBJ1-2; d_call: -; clone_size: once; cdr3_nt: TGTGCCTGGAACCCAATCGGCCCTGGGCTTGGTGGCTACACCTTC; cdr3_aa: CAWNPIGPGLGGYTF
v_call: TRBV29-1; j_call: TRBJ1-1; d_call: -; clone_size: once; cdr3_nt: TGCAGCGTTGAGGGGACGGGGGTGAACACTGAAGCTTTCTTT; cdr3_aa: CSVEGTGVNTEAFF
v_call: TRBV25-1; j_call: TRBJ2-7; d_call: TRBD1; clone_size: -; cdr3_nt: TGTGCCAGCAGTGGTGACAGGGAATTAGGCGAGCAGTACTTC; cdr3_aa: CASSGDRELGEQYF
v_call: TRBV7-9; j_call: TRBJ2-7; d_call: TRBD1; clone_size: -; cdr3_nt: TGTGCCAGCAGCTTAGGAGTGAACACAGGGGAACCCTACGAGCAGTACTTC; cdr3_aa: CASSLGVNTGEPYEQYF
v_call: TRBV5-1; j_call: TRBJ2-2; d_call: -; clone_size: once; cdr3_nt: TGCGCCAGCAGCTTCGCCGGGAACACCGGGGAGCTGTTTTTT; cdr3_aa: CASSFAGNTGELFF
v_call: TRBV10-3; j_call: TRBJ1-5; d_call: -; clone_size: -; cdr3_nt: TGTGCCATCAGCAATAGGGGAATTCAGCCCCAGCATTTT; cdr3_aa: CAISNRGIQPQHF
v_call: TRBV19; j_call: TRBJ1-6; d_call: -; clone_size: -; cdr3_nt: TGTGCCAGCCGCGCGGGGGCCCCTTCACCCCTCCACTTT; cdr3_aa: CASRAGAPSPLHF
v_call: TRBV7-9; j_call: TRBJ2-7; d_call: TRBD2; clone_size: -; cdr3_nt: TGTGCCAGCAGCCGGCGGGAGGGGACCTACGAGCAGTACTTC; cdr3_aa: CASSRREGTYEQYF
v_call: TRBV2; j_call: TRBJ1-4; d_call: -; clone_size: -; cdr3_nt: TGTGCCAGCAGTGAACAGGGGAAAAATGACAAACTGTTTTTT; cdr3_aa: CASSEQGKNDKLFF
v_call: TRBV2; j_call: TRBJ1-2; d_call: TRBD1; clone_size: -; cdr3_nt: TGTGCCAGCAGCTCCGGGACAGGGCGTACTAACTATGGCTACACCTTC; cdr3_aa: CASSSGTGRTNYGYTF
v_call: TRBV7-2; j_call: TRBJ2-3; d_call: TRBD1; clone_size: -; cdr3_nt: TGTGCCAGCAGCCGACAGGGGCAAGATACGCAGTATTTT; cdr3_aa: CASSRQGQDTQYF
v_call: TRBV18; j_call: TRBJ1-2; d_call: -; clone_size: -; cdr3_nt: TGTGCCAGCTCACCCCCGAGGCTGTGGAGTGGAGATGGCTACACCTTC; cdr3_aa: CASSPPRLWSGDGYTF
v_call: TRBV5-1; j_call: TRBJ2-7; d_call: TRBD1; clone_size: -; cdr3_nt: TGCGCCAGCAGCCCCGGACAGGATCCCATCTACGAGCAGTACTTC; cdr3_aa: CASSPGQDPIYEQYF
v_call: TRBV18; j_call: TRBJ2-7; d_call: TRBD2; clone_size: -; cdr3_nt: TGTGCCAGCTCACTCGGGACCCAGCGGGAGGTGTACTTC; cdr3_aa: CASSLGTQREVYF
v_call: TRBV28; j_call: TRBJ1-2; d_call: TRBD1; clone_size: -; cdr3_nt: TGTGCCAGCAGTTCCTACTCGACAGGGGGTCGAAGCTATGGCTACACCTTC; cdr3_aa: CASSSYSTGGRSYGYTF
v_call: TRBV18; j_call: TRBJ2-1; d_call: -; clone_size: -; cdr3_nt: TGTGCCAGCTCACCACAAACAGGGCGCACCTACAATGAGCAGTTCTTC; cdr3_aa: CASSPQTGRTYNEQFF
v_call: TRBV28; j_call: TRBJ1-2; d_call: -; clone_size: few; cdr3_nt: TGTGCCAGCAGACCTCCCTGGGGCGCTGGGGGGGGCTACACCTTC; cdr3_aa: CASRPPWGAGGGYTF
v_call: TRBV4-2; j_call: TRBJ2-1; d_call: TRBD2; clone_size: -; cdr3_nt: TGTGCCAGCAGCTTTCTACCTCCCTTAGCGGGAGCCGACAATGAGCAGTTCTTC; cdr3_aa: CASSFLPPLAGADNEQFF
v_call: TRBV5-6; j_call: TRBJ2-4; d_call: TRBD1; clone_size: -; cdr3_nt: TGTGCCAGCAGCCCCGGACAGGGGGCTTTATTAGCCAAAAACATTCAGTACTTC; cdr3_aa: CASSPGQGALLAKNIQYF
v_call: TRBV19; j_call: TRBJ1-5; d_call: -; clone_size: -; cdr3_nt: TGTGCCAGTAGCAACAGACAGCTTCTGAGCAATCAGCCCCAGCATTTT; cdr3_aa: CASSNRQLLSNQPQHF
v_call: TRBV30; j_call: TRBJ1-1; d_call: -; clone_size: -; cdr3_nt: TGTGCCTGGAATCTAGGGAACACTGAAGCTTTCTTT; cdr3_aa: CAWNLGNTEAFF
v_call: TRBV30; j_call: TRBJ2-7; d_call: TRBD1; clone_size: -; cdr3_nt: TGTGCCTGGAGTGTTATGTTGAGGGACAGGGTTTTGTACGAGCAGTACTTC; cdr3_aa: CAWSVMLRDRVLYEQYF
v_call: TRBV4-1; j_call: TRBJ1-3; d_call: -; clone_size: -; cdr3_nt: TGCGCCAGCAGCCGCAGCGGGGAGGGGACAAACACCATATATTTT; cdr3_aa: CASSRSGEGTNTIYF
v_call: TRBV13; j_call: TRBJ2-5; d_call: -; clone_size: -; cdr3_nt: TGTGCCAGCAGCTTAGAACCTAAAGAGACCCAGTACTTC; cdr3_aa: CASSLEPKETQYF
v_call: TRBV7-2; j_call: TRBJ1-1; d_call: -; clone_size: few; cdr3_nt: TGTGCCAGCAGGCTACCGGGACAAGGGAACACTGAAGCTTTCTTT; cdr3_aa: CASRLPGQGNTEAFF
v_call: TRBV11-3; j_call: TRBJ2-1; d_call: TRBD2; clone_size: -; cdr3_nt: TGTGCCAGCAGCGCGGGGACTAGCGGGAGTGTCTATGAGCAGTTCTTC; cdr3_aa: CASSAGTSGSVYEQFF
v_call: TRBV30; j_call: TRBJ1-5; d_call: TRBD1; clone_size: -; cdr3_nt: TGTGCCTGGAGCAACAGGGGGGGGGATCAGCCCCAGCATTTT; cdr3_aa: CAWSNRGGDQPQHF